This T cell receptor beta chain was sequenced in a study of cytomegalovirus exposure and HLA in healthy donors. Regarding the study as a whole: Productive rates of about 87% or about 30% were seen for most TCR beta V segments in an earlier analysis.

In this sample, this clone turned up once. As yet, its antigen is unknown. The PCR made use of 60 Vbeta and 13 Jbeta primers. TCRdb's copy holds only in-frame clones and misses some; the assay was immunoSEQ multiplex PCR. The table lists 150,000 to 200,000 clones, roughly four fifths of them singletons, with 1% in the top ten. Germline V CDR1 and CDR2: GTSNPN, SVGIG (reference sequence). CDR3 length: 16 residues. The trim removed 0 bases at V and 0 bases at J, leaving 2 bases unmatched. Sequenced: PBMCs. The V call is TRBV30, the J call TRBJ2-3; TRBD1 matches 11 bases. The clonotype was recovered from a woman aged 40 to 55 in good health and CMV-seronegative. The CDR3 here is CAWSVGTGGSTDTQYF. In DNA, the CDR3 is TGTGCCTGGAGTGTAGGGACAGGGGGTAGCACAGATACGCAGTATTTT.